The 21 T cell receptor beta chains given below trace back to one sample, sequenced in a study of post-analysis software for immune sequencing data. Unique molecular identifiers tagged the TCR beta cDNA libraries. MiXCR, run by TCRdb on the PCR reads, gives a single entry per CDR3 protein. The sample holds about 160,000 distinct CDR3 sequences, roughly 40% seen once. The material sequenced was blood, taken after autologous hematopoietic stem cell transplantation. These receptors came from a girl under 18 with multiple sclerosis.

Only a few counts were recorded for this clonotype. CDR3 loop: CASSVGDLQSDTQYF. The CDR3 DNA reads as TGTGCCAGCAGCGTAGGGGACCTACAGTCAGATACGCAGTATTTT. J is TRBJ2-3 and V is TRBV9; D assignment may be TRBD1 or TRBD2 (5 bases each). Trimming shortened V by 0 bases and J by 4 bases, and 12 bases separated the two germline ends. The CDR3 loop spans 15 amino acids. Looked up from germline, CDR1 is SGDLS and CDR2 is YYNGEE. Based on the CDR3 plus reference TRBV9 and TRBJ2-3, the full variable domain is DSGVTQTPKHLITATGQRVTLRCSPRSGDLSVYWYQQSLDQGLQFLIQYYNGEERAKGNILERFSAQQFPDLHSELNLSSLELGDSALYFCASSVGDLQSDTQYFGPGTRLTVL.

The table lists this clonotype with many counts. The chain has TRBV20-1 and TRBJ2-7; D possibly corresponds to TRBD1 (6 bases). CDR1 and CDR2 from the germline V gene are DFQATT and SNEGSKA (reference sequence). V shed 5 bases and J shed 0 bases, with 11 bases lying between them. This CDR3 is built from 13 residues. CDR3 protein: CSAARGNSYEQYF. In nucleotides, the CDR3 is TGCAGTGCTGCGAGGGGGAACTCCTACGAGCAGTACTTC.

The chain joins TRBV6-2 or TRBV6-3 to TRBJ1-2, with TRBD1 matching over 10 bases. V trimming: 6 bases; J trimming: 7 bases; junction bases outside the gene matches: 5. The V gene's germline CDR1 is MNHEY and CDR2 SVGEGT. This CDR3 has 13 residues. Here the CDR3 DNA reads TGTGCCAGCAGGATGACAGGGGGCCCTGGCTACACCTTC. Translated: CASRMTGGPGYTF.

This clonotype was observed many times. J is TRBJ2-1 and V is TRBV29-1, with 7 bases lining up with TRBD2. Trimming at V came to 0 bases and at J to 5 bases, leaving 7 bases not matched to a gene. CDR1 is SQVTM and CDR2 is ANQGSEA in the germline V gene. The CDR3 spans 15 residues. The CDR3 coding sequence is TGCAGCGTTGAAGATGGTTGGACTAGAGACAATGAGCAGTTCTTC. This codes for CSVEDGWTRDNEQFF.

This clonotype has a count of ten or more. The chain uses TRBV6-5 and TRBJ2-6; D remains unclear. Trimming left V 5 bases short and J 0 bases short, with 20 bases between. The CDR3 has 19 residues. Germline assignment: CDR1 MNHEY and CDR2 SVGAGI. CDR3: CASSLLTGNLNSGANVLTF. Here the CDR3 DNA reads TGTGCCAGCAGTCTACTGACTGGGAATCTAAACTCTGGGGCCAACGTCCTGACTTTC.

The sample holds a few counts of this clonotype. The chain carries TRBV12-3 or TRBV12-4 and TRBJ1-6; D not certain. V lost 3 bases and J lost 2, with 11 bases in between. The CDR3 has 16 residues. CDR3 nucleotides: TGTGCCAGCAGTTTGTCCGGGGAGACCTATAATTCACCCCTCCACTTT. As protein: CASSLSGETYNSPLHF.

Only a few counts were recorded for this clonotype. The chain couples TRBV28 to TRBJ2-5, with D possibly TRBD2 on 5 matching bases. Per germline, CDR1 MDHEN and CDR2 SYDVKM. Trimming shortened V by 2 bases and J by 5 bases, and 9 bases separated the two germline ends. The CDR3 has 13 residues. This CDR3 is CASSLAREETQYF. For the CDR3, the DNA is TGTGCCAGCAGTTTAGCGAGGGAGGAGACCCAGTACTTC.

The J gene is TRBJ2-4, the V gene TRBV20-1, with unresolved D. Trimming left V 3 bases short and J 1 base short, with 13 bases between. From germline, CDR1 is DFQATT and CDR2 SNEGSKA (reference sequence). This CDR3 comprises 15 residues. CDR3 nucleotides: TGCAGTGCTAGTACGGCGGCTGGGGCCAAAAACATTCAGTACTTC. Its translation: CSASTAAGAKNIQYF.

This clonotype was observed a handful of times. The V call is TRBV5-1, the J call TRBJ2-1; D tentatively reads TRBD1 or TRBD2 (5 bases each). Per germline, CDR1 SGHRS and CDR2 YFSETQ. The CDR3 length is 15 residues. Trimming left V 2 bases short and J 5 bases short, with 14 bases between. CDR3 in amino acids: CASSFRWLGDNEQFF. CDR3 sequence (DNA): TGCGCCAGCAGCTTTAGGTGGCTGGGGGACAATGAGCAGTTCTTC.

As for this clonotype: Just one base apart from a much larger clone, this may be a read error. This chain connects TRBV6-1 to TRBJ2-1; tentatively, D is TRBD2 (6 bases). Germline CDR1 MNHNS, CDR2 SASEGT. This CDR3 contains 15 residues. CDR3 in amino acids: CASSTSGLSCNEQFF. CDR3 bases: TGTGCCAGCAGTACCTCGGGACTCTCCTGCAATGAGCAGTTCTTC.

There are a few counts of this clonotype. The rearrangement links TRBV2 to TRBJ2-1; D gene unclear. There are 17 residues in the CDR3. Germline CDR1 SNHLY, CDR2 FYNNEI. Trimming took 3 bases from V and 2 from J, leaving 17 bases between them. The CDR3 sequence is CASSEQSPGFPYNEQFF. Here the CDR3 DNA reads TGTGCCAGCAGTGAGCAGTCCCCGGGCTTCCCCTACAATGAGCAGTTCTTC.

This clonotype appeared a few times. The rearrangement uses TRBV29-1 and TRBJ2-2, with D possibly called TRBD1 or TRBD2 (5 bases each). This CDR3 is built from 12 residues. The germline V and J ends were trimmed by 7 bases and 8 bases, with 14 bases remaining between them. Germline V gives CDR1 SQVTM, CDR2 ANQGSEA. DNA of the CDR3: TGCAGCGGAGGGACGGCCCGTGGGGAGCTGTTTTTT. Its protein is CSGGTARGELFF.

V usage is TRBV12-3 or TRBV12-4 and J usage is TRBJ1-1; 7 bases line up with TRBD1. This CDR3 has 15 residues. The junction had 8 bases not matched to a gene; V was cut back by 6 bases and J by 1 base. This chain's CDR3 is CASRLDRRGNTEAFF. CDR3 DNA sequence: TGTGCCAGCAGGCTGGACAGGCGGGGGAACACTGAAGCTTTCTTT.

The genes are TRBV20-1 and TRBJ1-5; 10 bases align to TRBD1. In germline, CDR1 is DFQATT, CDR2 SNEGSKA (reference sequence). The CDR3 sequence is 14 residues long. The J segment lost 2 bases and the V segment lost 4 bases, leaving 2 bases of the junction unmatched. The CDR3 region has the DNA TGCAGTGCTAAGGGGACAGGGGGCAATCAGCCCCAGCATTTT. It is translated as CSAKGTGGNQPQHF.

This clonotype was detected a few times. This rearrangement joins TRBV7-2 to TRBJ2-5; 7 nucleotides line up with TRBD1. After removal of 5 bases from V and 4 bases from J, the junction contained 10 bases not matched to a gene. The CDR3 spans 15 residues. CDR1 and CDR2 (germline): SGHTA, FQGNSA. CDR3 loop: CASSHPTGAGETQYF. The CDR3 DNA follows: TGTGCCAGCAGCCACCCAACAGGGGCTGGAGAGACCCAGTACTTC. Together with reference TRBV7-2 and TRBJ2-5, the CDR3 gives the full variable domain: GAGVSQSPSNKVTEKGKDVELRCDPISGHTALYWYRQSLGQGLEFLIYFQGNSAPDKSGLPSDRFSAERTGGSVSTLTIQRTQQEDSAVYLCASSHPTGAGETQYFGPGTRLLVL.

This clonotype was detected only once. This chain links TRBV10-3 with TRBJ1-5; maybe TRBD1 (6 bases). This CDR3 spans 14 amino acids. Germline V gene lookup returns CDR1 ENHRY and CDR2 SYGVKD. V lost 8 bases to trimming and J lost 2 bases, with 13 bases between them. CDR3 nucleotides: TGTGCCATCGGCCGGGACATACGCAATCAGCCCCAGCATTTT. This encodes CAIGRDIRNQPQHF.

The chain joins TRBV9 to TRBJ1-1; unclear D gene. Germline CDR1 and CDR2: SGDLS and YYNGEE. The length of the CDR3 is 13 residues. V was trimmed by 3 bases and J by 5 bases, leaving 11 bases between them. The CDR3 reads CASSAGGWTEAFF. DNA of the CDR3: TGTGCCAGCAGCGCAGGAGGATGGACTGAAGCTTTCTTT.

J is TRBJ2-4 and V is TRBV20-1; D unresolved. The CDR3 consists of 17 residues. Per germline, CDR1 DFQATT and CDR2 SNEGSKA (reference sequence). V dropped 0 bases and J dropped 1 base, with 16 bases sitting between them. CDR3 sequence: CSARDRYKTSAKNIQYF. In DNA form, the CDR3 reads TGCAGTGCTAGAGATCGGTATAAAACGTCTGCCAAAAACATTCAGTACTTC.

This clonotype was observed a handful of times. V is TRBV28 and J is TRBJ2-1; D call uncertain. V lost 5 bases and J lost 6, with 8 bases in between. Germline V gene sequence: CDR1 MDHEN, CDR2 SYDVKM. This CDR3 contains 12 residues. CDR3 in amino acids: CASSESFNEQFF. The CDR3 bases are TGTGCCAGCAGTGAGAGTTTCAATGAGCAGTTCTTC. The whole variable domain, remainder taken from reference TRBV28 and TRBJ2-1, is DVKVTQSSRYLVKRTGEKVFLECVQDMDHENMFWYRQDPGLGLRLIYFSYDVKMKEKGDIPEGYSVSREKKERFSLILESASTNQTSMYLCASSESFNEQFFGPGTRLTVL.

This clonotype was observed a few times. The J gene is TRBJ2-1, the V gene TRBV11-2, with 10 bases fitting TRBD2. V dropped 5 bases and J dropped 12; count of bases not matched to a gene: 16. This CDR3 region has 16 residues. The germline V gene has CDR1 SGHAT and CDR2 FQNNGV. Here the CDR3 DNA reads TGTGCCAGCAGCCGAATAGGGACTAGCGATTTTTTAGGGCAGTTCTTC. Translated: CASSRIGTSDFLGQFF.

A note on this clonotype: A junction boundary mismatches the germline segment, possibly from a read error. V is TRBV20-1 and J is TRBJ2-5; D may be TRBD2 (7 bases). Germline V CDR1 and CDR2: DFQATT, SNEGSKA (reference sequence). The CDR3 spans 15 residues. CDR3 sequence reads: CSAPGAGRGGETQYF. In nucleotides, the CDR3 is TGTAGTGCTCCGGGGGCAGGGAGGGGTGGTGAGACCCAGTACTTC.